This entry describes one T cell receptor beta chain. This entry belongs to a study of blood T cell repertoires in COVID-19. Study-level information: The analysed material was cDNA or gDNA that came from T cells, B-cell-depleted T cells, or PBMCs.

This CDR3 region has 15 residues. Repertoires were generated with immunoSEQ multiplex PCR, while TCRdb's copy carries only in-frame clones and drops some. The table lists roughly 220,000 clones, roughly 84% of them singletons. The sample taken for sequencing was peripheral blood. This chain joins TRBV21-1 and TRBJ1-2. TRBV21-1 is tagged as a pseudogene. This TCR was recovered from a woman aged 60-70 years who had recovered from COVID-19. The CDR3 DNA sequence: TGTGCCAGCAGCAAGCGGCGGGGGCGCAACTATGGCTACACCTTC. Translating gives CASSKRRGRNYGYTF.